The 7 T cell receptor beta chains below come from one sample, sequenced in a study of CD8 T cells in ankylosing spondylitis. Overall study results and limits: A TCR beta motif made of about 8 highly homologous variants seemed typical of ankylosing spondylitis blood.

TCRdb ran MiXCR on the 5' RACE reads and lists one entry per CDR3 protein. The sample lists more than 400,000 distinct CDR3 sequences, 5.3% seen once, with under 4.5% in the top ten. Their antigens remain unidentified. Sequencing was performed on blood, either unsorted or a sorted T cell fraction (not recorded which). All receptors come from a male donor with ankylosing spondylitis.

At least ten counts were recorded for this clonotype. The chain links TRBV29-1 to TRBJ2-7; D not certain. CDR3 length equals 15 residues. Per germline, CDR1 SQVTM and CDR2 ANQGSEA. V lost 3 bases to trimming and J lost 0 bases, with 15 bases between them. The chain's CDR3 is CSVDWSGWGSYEQYF. For the CDR3, the DNA is TGCAGCGTTGATTGGTCCGGATGGGGCTCCTACGAGCAGTACTTC.

In this sample, this clonotype turned up many times. The chain joins TRBV6-2 or TRBV6-3 to TRBJ1-5, with unresolved D. CDR3 length equals 14 residues. Germline CDR1 MNHEY, CDR2 SVGEGT. V was trimmed by 2 bases and J by 4 bases, leaving 9 bases between them. The CDR3 DNA is TGTGCCAGCAGTTACCGGGCCCCAAATCAGCCCCAGCATTTT. Its protein is CASSYRAPNQPQHF.

This clonotype has at least ten counts. J is TRBJ2-2 and V is TRBV12-3 or TRBV12-4; D unresolved. Trimming stripped 3 bases from V and 6 bases from J, with 8 bases between. This CDR3 contains 13 residues. CDR3 region: CASSFWQPGELFF. CDR3 in DNA: TGTGCCAGCAGTTTTTGGCAACCCGGGGAGCTGTTTTTT.

This clonotype showed up many times. V gene TRBV20-1 combines with J gene TRBJ2-1; 10 positions match TRBD2. This CDR3 spans 14 amino acids. V lost 5 bases and J lost 7; bases outside the gene matches: 8. Germline V gives CDR1 DFQATT, CDR2 SNEGSKA (reference sequence). CDR3 sequence: CSARSGRTLNEQFF. CDR3 bases: TGCAGTGCTCGTAGCGGGAGGACCCTAAATGAGCAGTTCTTC.

This clonotype was seen at least ten times. CDR3 nucleotides: TGTGCCAGCAGCTTAGTTCAGGCAACGGGGGAGCAGTACTTC. Translating gives CASSLVQATGEQYF. The V gene is TRBV7-2, the J gene TRBJ2-7; tentatively, D is TRBD2 (5 bases). Germline lookup yields CDR1 SGHTA and CDR2 FQGNSA. The CDR3 runs to 14 residues. The V gene lost 1 base and the J gene lost 7 bases, with 14 bases spanning the gap.

This clonotype was found many times. The rearrangement uses TRBV4-2 and TRBJ1-2, with D maybe TRBD1 (5 bases). The germline V gene has CDR1 LGHNA and CDR2 YNFKEQ. The V end lost 3 bases, the J end lost 2 bases, and 10 bases lay between the germline ends. This CDR3 spans 14 amino acids. The CDR3 DNA sequence: TGTGCCAGCAGCCACGAGGGACGGAACTATGGCTACACCTTC. Protein product: CASSHEGRNYGYTF.

In this sample, this clonotype turned up many times. The gene calls are TRBV5-1 and TRBJ1-1; D call uncertain. Germline V lookup: CDR1 SGHRS, CDR2 YFSETQ. The length of the CDR3 is 15 residues. Trimming removed 4 bases from V and 0 bases from J, with 13 bases in between. Here the CDR3 DNA reads TGCGCCAGCAGCCTCCGCGCCAGTATGAACACTGAAGCTTTCTTT. Protein product: CASSLRASMNTEAFF.